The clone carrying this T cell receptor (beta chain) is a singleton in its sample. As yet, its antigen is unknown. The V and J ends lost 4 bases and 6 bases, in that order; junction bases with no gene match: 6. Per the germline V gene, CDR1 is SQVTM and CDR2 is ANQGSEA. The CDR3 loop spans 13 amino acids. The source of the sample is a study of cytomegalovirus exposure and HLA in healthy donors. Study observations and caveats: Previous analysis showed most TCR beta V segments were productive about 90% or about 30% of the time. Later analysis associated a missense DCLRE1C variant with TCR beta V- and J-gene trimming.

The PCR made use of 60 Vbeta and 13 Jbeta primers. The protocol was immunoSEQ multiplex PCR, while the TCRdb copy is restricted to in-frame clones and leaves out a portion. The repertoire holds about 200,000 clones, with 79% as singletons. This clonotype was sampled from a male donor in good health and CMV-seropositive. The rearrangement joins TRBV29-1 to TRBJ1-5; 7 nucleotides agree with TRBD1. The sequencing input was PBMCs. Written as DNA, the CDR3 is TGCAGCGTTGGTGCAGGGGGGAGTCAGCCCCAGCATTTT. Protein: CSVGAGGSQPQHF.